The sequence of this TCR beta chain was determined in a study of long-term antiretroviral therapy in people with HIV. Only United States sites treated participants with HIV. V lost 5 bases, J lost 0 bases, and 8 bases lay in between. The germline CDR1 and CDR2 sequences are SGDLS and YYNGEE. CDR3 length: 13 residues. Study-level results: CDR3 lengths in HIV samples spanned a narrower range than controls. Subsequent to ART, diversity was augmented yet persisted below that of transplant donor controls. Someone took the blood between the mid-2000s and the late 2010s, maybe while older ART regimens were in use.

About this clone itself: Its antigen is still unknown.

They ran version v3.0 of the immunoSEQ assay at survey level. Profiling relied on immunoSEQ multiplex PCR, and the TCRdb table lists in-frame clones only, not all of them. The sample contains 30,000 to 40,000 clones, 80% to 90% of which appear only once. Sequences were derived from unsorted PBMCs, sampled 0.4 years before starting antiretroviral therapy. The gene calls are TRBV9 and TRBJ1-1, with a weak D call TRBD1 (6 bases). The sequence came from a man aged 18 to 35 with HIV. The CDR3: CASRGGMNTEAFF. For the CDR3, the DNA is TGTGCCAGCAGAGGGGGGATGAACACTGAAGCTTTCTTT.